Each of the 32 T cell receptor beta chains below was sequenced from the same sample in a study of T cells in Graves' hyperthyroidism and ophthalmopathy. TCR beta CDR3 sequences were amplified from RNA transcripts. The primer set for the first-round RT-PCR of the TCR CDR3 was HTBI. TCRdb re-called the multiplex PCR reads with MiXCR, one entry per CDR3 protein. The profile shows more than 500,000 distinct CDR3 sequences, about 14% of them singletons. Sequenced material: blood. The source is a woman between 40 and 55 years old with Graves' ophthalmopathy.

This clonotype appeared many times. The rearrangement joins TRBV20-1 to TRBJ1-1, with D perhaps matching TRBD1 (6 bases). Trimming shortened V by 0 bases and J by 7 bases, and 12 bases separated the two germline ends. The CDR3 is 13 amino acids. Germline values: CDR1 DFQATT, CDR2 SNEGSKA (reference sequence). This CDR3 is CSARDNPGDEAFF. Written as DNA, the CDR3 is TGCAGTGCTAGAGATAACCCAGGGGATGAAGCTTTCTTT.

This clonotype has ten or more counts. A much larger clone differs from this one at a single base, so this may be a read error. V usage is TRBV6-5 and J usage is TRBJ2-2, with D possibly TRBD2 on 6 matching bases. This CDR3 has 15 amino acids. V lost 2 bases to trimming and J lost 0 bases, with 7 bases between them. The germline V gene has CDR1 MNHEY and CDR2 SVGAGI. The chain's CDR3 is CASSYLATNTGELFF. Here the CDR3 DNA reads TGTGCCAGCAGTTACCTAGCGACGAACACCGGGGAGCTGTTTTTT.

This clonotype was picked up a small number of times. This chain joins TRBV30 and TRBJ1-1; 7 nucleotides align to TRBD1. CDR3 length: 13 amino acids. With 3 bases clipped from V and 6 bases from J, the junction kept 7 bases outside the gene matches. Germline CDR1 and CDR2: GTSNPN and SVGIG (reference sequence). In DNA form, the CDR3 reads TGTGCCTGGAGCACAGGGGAATGGTCTGAAGCTTTCTTT. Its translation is CAWSTGEWSEAFF.

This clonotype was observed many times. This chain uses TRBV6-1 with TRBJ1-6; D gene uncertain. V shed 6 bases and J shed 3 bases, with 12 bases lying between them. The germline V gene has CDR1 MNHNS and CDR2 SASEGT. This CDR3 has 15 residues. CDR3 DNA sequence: TGTGCCAGCAGGGGGAGAGACAACTATAATTCACCCCTCCACTTT. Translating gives CASRGRDNYNSPLHF.

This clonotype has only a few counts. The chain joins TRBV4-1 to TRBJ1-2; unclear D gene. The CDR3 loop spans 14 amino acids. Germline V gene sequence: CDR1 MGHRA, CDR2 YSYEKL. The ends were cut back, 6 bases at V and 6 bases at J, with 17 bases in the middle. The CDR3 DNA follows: TGCGCCAGCAGTTCAGGACTACTAACAGATGGCTACACCTTC. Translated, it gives CASSSGLLTDGYTF.

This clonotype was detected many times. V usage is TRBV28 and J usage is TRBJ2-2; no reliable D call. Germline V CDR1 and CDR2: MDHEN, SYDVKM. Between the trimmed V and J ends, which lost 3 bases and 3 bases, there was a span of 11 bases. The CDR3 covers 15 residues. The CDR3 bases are TGTGCCAGCAGTTTCGAAGGGTTCGACACCGGGGAGCTGTTTTTT. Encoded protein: CASSFEGFDTGELFF.

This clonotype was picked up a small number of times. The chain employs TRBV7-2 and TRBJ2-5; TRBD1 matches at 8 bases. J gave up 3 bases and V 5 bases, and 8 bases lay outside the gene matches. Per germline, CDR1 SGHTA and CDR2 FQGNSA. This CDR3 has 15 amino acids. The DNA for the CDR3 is TGTGCCAGCAGCCTGCATCCGGGACAGGAAGAGACCCAGTACTTC. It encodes CASSLHPGQEETQYF.

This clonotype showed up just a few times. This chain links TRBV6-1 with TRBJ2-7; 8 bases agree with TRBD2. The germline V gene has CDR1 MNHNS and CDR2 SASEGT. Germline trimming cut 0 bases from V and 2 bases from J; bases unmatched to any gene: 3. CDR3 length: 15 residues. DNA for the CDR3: TGTGCCAGCAGTGAAGCGGCTAGCGGGCCCTACGAGCAGTACTTC. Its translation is CASSEAASGPYEQYF.

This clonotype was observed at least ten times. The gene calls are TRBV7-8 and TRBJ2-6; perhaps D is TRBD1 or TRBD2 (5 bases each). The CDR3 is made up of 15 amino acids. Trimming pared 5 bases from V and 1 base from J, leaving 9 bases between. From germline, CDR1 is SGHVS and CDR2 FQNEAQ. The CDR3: CASSPGQSGANVLTF. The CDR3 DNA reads TGTGCCAGCAGCCCGGGGCAATCTGGGGCCAACGTCCTGACTTTC.

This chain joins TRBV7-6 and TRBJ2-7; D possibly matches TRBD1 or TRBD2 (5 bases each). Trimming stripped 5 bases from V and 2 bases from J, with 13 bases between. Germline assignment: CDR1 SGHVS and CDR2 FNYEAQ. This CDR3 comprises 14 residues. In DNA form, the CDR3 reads TGTGCCAGCAGCGCCGCCGGGACCCCCTACGAGCAGTACTTC. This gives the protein CASSAAGTPYEQYF.

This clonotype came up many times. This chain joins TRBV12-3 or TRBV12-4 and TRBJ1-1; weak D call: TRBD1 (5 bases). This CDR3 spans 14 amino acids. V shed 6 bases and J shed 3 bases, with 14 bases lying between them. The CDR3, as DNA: TGTGCCAGCAGCCTCGCCGACAGAGACACTGAAGCTTTCTTT. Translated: CASSLADRDTEAFF.

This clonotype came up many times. For the CDR3, the DNA is TGTGCCAGCAGCCAACTCAGCTCCTACGAGCAGTACTTC. Translating it yields CASSQLSSYEQYF. This rearrangement joins TRBV6-5 to TRBJ2-7; D call uncertain. Germline V gene data show CDR1 as MNHEY and CDR2 as SVGAGI. The CDR3 is 13 residues long. Trimming took 6 bases from V and 0 from J, leaving 9 bases between them.

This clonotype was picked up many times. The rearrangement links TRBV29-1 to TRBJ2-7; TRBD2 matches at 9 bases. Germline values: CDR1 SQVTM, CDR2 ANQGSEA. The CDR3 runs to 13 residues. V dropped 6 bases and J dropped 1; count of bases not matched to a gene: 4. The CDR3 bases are TGCAGCGTCCGACTAGCGGTGTCCTACGAGCAGTACTTC. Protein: CSVRLAVSYEQYF.

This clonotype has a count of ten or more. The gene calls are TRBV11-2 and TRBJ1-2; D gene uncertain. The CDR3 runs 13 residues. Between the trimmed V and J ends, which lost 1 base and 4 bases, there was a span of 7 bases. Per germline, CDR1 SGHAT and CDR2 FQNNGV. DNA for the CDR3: TGTGCCAGCAGCTTAGTGGCATTCTATGGCTACACCTTC. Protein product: CASSLVAFYGYTF.

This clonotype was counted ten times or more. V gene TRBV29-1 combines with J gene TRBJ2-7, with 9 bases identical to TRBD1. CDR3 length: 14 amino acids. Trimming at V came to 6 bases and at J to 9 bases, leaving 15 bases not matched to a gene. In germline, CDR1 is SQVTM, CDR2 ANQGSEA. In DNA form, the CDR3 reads TGCAGCGTCGAAATTCCGGGACAGGGATTGAGGCAGTACTTC. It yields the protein CSVEIPGQGLRQYF.

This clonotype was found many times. The CDR3 coding sequence is TGTGCCAGCAGCGCCCCAGGGGTGCAGCCCCAGCATTTT. Its protein is CASSAPGVQPQHF. V gene TRBV7-2 combines with J gene TRBJ1-5, with D possibly matching TRBD1 (6 bases). V lost 5 bases, J lost 7 bases, and 12 bases lay in between. CDR3 size: 13 residues. From germline, CDR1 is SGHTA and CDR2 FQGNSA.

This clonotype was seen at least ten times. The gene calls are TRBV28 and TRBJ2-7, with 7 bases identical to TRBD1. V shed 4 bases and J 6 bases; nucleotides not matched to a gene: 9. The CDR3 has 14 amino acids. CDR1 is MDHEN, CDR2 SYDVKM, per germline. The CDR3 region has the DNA TGTGCCAGCAGTTCTCCGACAGGGTGGGCCGAGCAGTACTTC. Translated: CASSSPTGWAEQYF.

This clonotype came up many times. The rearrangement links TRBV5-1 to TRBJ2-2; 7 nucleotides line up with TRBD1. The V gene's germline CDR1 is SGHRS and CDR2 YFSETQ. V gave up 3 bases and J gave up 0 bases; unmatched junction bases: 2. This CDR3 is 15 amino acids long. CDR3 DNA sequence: TGCGCCAGCAGCTGGGGACAGACGAACACCGGGGAGCTGTTTTTT. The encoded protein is CASSWGQTNTGELFF.

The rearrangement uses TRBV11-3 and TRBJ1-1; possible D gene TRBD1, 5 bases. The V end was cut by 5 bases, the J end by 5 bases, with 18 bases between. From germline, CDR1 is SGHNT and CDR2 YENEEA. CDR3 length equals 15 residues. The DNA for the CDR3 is TGTGCCAGCAGCCCAAGGGGACTGGGTCCGACTGAAGCTTTCTTT. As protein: CASSPRGLGPTEAFF.

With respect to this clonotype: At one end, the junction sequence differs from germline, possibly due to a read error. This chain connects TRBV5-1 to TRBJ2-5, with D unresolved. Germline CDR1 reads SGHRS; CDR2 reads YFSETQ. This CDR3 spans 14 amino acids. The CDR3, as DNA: TGCGCCAGCAGCTTGACAGAGTACCAAGAGGCCCAGTACTTC. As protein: CASSLTEYQEAQYF.

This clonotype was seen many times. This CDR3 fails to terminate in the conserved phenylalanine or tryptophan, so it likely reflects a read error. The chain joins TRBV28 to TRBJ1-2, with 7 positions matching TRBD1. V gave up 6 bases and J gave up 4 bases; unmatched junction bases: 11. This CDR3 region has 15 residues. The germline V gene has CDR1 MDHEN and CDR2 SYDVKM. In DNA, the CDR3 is TGTGCCAGCAGCAATGACAGGGCCAACCTCTATGGCTACACCCTC. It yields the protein CASSNDRANLYGYTL.

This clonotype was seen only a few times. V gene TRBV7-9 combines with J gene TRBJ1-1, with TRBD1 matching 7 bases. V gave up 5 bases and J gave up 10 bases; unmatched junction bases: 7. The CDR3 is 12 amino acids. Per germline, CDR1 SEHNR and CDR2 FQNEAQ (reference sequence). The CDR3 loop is CASSTDRDPAFF. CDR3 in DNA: TGTGCCAGCAGCACCGACAGGGATCCAGCTTTCTTT.

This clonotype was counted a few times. CDR3 nucleotides: TGTGCCAGCAGTTGGGGACCTCAGAGCTCCTACGAGCAGTACTTC. The encoded protein is CASSWGPQSSYEQYF. The rearrangement joins TRBV12-3 or TRBV12-4 to TRBJ2-7; TRBD1 or TRBD2 may be the D gene (5 bases each). The CDR3 contains 15 residues. V lost 4 bases and J 0 bases, leaving 13 bases between the germline ends.

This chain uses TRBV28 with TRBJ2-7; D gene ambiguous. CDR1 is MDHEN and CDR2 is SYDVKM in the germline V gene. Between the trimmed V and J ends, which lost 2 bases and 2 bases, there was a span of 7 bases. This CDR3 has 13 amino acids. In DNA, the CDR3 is TGTGCCAGCAGTTTACCCATGGCCTACGAGCAGTACTTC. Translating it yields CASSLPMAYEQYF.

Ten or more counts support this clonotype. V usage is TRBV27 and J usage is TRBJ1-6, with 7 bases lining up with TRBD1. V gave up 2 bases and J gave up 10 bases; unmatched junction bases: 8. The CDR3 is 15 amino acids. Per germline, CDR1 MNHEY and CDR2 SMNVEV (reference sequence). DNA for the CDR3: TGTGCCAGCAGTTTAACAGGGGAAGGATTATCACCCCTCCACTTT. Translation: CASSLTGEGLSPLHF.

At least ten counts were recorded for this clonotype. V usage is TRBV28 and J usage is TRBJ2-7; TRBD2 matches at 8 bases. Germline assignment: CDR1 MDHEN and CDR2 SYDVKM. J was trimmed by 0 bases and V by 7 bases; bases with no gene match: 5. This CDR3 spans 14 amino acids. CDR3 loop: CASNREGGSYEQYF. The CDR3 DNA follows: TGTGCCAGCAACCGGGAGGGGGGCTCCTACGAGCAGTACTTC.

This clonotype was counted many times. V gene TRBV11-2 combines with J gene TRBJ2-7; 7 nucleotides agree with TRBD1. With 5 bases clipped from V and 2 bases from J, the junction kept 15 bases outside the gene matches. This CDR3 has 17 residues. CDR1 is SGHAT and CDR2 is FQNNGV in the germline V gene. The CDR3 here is CASSPRFGRGKTYEQYF. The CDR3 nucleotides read TGTGCCAGCAGCCCCCGTTTTGGCAGGGGGAAAACCTACGAGCAGTACTTC.

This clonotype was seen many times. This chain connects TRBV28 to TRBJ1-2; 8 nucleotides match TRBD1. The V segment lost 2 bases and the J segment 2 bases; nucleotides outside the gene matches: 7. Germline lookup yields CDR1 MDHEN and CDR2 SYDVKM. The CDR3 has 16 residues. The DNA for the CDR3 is TGTGCCAGCAGTTTACCCGGGACAGGTCACAACTATGGCTACACCTTC. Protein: CASSLPGTGHNYGYTF.

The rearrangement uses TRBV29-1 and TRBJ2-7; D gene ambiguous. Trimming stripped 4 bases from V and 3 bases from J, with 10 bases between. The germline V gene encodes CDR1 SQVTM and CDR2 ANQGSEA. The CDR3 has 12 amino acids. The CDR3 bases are TGCAGCGTTGGGGCGGCCGGCTACGAGCAGTACTTC. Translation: CSVGAAGYEQYF.

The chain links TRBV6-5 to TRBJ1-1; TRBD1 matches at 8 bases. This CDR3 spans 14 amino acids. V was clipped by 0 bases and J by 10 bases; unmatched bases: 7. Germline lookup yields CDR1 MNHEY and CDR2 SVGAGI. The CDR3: CASSYSNQGAAAFF. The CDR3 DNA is TGTGCCAGCAGTTACTCGAATCAGGGGGCGGCAGCTTTCTTT.

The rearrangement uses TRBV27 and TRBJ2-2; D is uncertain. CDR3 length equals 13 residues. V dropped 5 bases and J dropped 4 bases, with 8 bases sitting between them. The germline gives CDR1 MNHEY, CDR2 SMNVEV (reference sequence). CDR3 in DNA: TGTGCCAGCAGTCGTCGGTTCACCGGGGAGCTGTTTTTT. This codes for CASSRRFTGELFF.

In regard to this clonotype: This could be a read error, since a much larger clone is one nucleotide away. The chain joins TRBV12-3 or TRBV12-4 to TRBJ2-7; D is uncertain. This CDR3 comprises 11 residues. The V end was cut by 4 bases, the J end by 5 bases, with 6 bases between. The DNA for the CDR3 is TGTGCCAGCAGTTGGCTGAACGAGCAGTACTTC. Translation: CASSWLNEQYF.